This T cell receptor (beta chain) was obtained from a study of post-analysis software for immune sequencing data. Study-level points and caveats: Samples made in the same batch grouped tightly together by F measure. Roughly five TRBV segments appeared more often in patients than in controls, and TRBV5-6, TRBV5-1 and TRBV20-1 were among these. A significant reduction in normalized Chao1 diversity was observed in multiple sclerosis patients versus controls.

The table lists this clonotype with a count of one. Its target is not known. Incorporated into the TCR beta cDNA libraries were unique molecular identifiers, which served to reduce PCR and sequencing biases. Once roughly 0.9 to 10 million T cells were used, 400,000 to 550,000 cDNA molecules resulted. TCRdb re-derived calls from the PCR reads in MiXCR, one entry per CDR3 protein. The sample includes approximately 660,000 distinct CDR3 sequences, 59% of them seen just once. Trimming cost V 0 bases and J 8 bases, with 11 bases left between them. The CDR3 runs to 13 residues. The germline CDR1 and CDR2 sequences are SGHRS and YFSETQ.

This sequence was found in a girl aged 2 to 10 with multiple sclerosis. What was sequenced was blood. This chain uses TRBV5-1 with TRBJ2-5; no firm D call. The CDR3 nucleotides are TGCGCCAGCAGCTTGGACTCTTCTGTAACCCAGTACTTC. This gives the protein CASSLDSSVTQYF.